The T cell receptor beta chain described here comes from a study of CXCR3-negative and CXCR3-positive naive CD8 T cells. This CDR3 comprises 16 residues. Germline V gene data show CDR1 as SGHVS and CDR2 as FNYEAQ. With UMI labels, 5' RACE was used to prepare the TRB cDNA libraries. TCRdb derives one entry per CDR3 protein from the 5' RACE reads, leaving out DNA. The sample table sets out 45,000 to 60,000 distinct CDR3 sequences. Whole-study results and caveats: Memory cells showed distinct TRBV-TRBJ patterns, while the two naive subsets matched. Diversity proved comparably high across both naive subsets and much lower in memory CD8+ cells.

Of note for this clonotype: Its antigen is unknown.

Source material: memory CD8+ T cells from blood. This receptor was taken from a human donor in good health. Some clones in this sample may be carry-over from other donors' samples. The chain joins TRBV7-6 to TRBJ2-2. This chain's CDR3 is CASSLIRLGDTGELFF.